The T cell receptor (beta chain) under discussion was sequenced for a study of cytomegalovirus exposure and HLA in healthy donors. Whole-study results and caveats: CMV serostatus was the only immune exposure information that was available. Investigators reported 164 TCR beta chains as tied to cytomegalovirus.

Donors showed nominal health when sampled, although they likely had unrecorded immune exposures. In the PCR, 60 Vbeta and 13 Jbeta primers were used. The table came from immunoSEQ multiplex PCR; TCRdb's copy has only in-frame clones and leaves some out. The repertoire holds some 150,000 clones, roughly 80% seen once, with 6.5% to 7% in the top ten. Details on this clone: As yet, its antigen is unknown.

This TCR was recovered from a woman in her forties in good health and CMV-seropositive. Sequenced input: PBMCs.

The CDR3 bases are TGTGCCAGCAGGAGAACTAGCGGGGGGGGAAGGTACCAAGAGACCCAGTACTTC. Translation: CASRRTSGGGRYQETQYF. The rearrangement uses TRBV28 and TRBJ2-5, with 13 bases fitting TRBD2. This CDR3 comprises 18 residues. Germline CDR1 is MDHEN and CDR2 is SYDVKM. The J segment lost 0 bases and the V segment lost 6 bases, leaving 10 bases of the junction unmatched.